Reported below is one T cell receptor (beta chain). What it recognizes is unknown. This CDR3 comprises 15 residues. V lost 1 base and J lost 3, with 10 bases in between. CDR1 is SGHTA and CDR2 is FQGNSA in the germline V gene. This record belongs to a study of cytomegalovirus exposure and HLA in healthy donors. Study in general: HLA-typed donors were the source of about 85 million unique TCRs held in an early data release. Ancestry clustering placed around 80% of approximately 370 genotyped donors in the Caucasian-associated cluster. Study-wide results and limits: Later analysis demonstrated an association between a missense DCLRE1C variant and TCR beta V- and J-gene trimming. Some segments of the V type, notably TRBV6-2 and TRBV6-3, were excluded as indistinguishable.

The primer mix had 60 Vbeta and 13 Jbeta primers. Repertoires were generated with immunoSEQ multiplex PCR, while TCRdb's copy carries only in-frame clones and drops some. The sample lists about 130,000 clones, approximately 82% occurring once. The sample taken for sequencing was PBMCs. The V call is TRBV7-2, the J call TRBJ2-1; D perhaps matches TRBD2 (5 bases). The sequence came from a boy under 10 years old in good health and CMV-seronegative. The CDR3 sequence is CASSLDDGDYNEQFF. The CDR3 nucleotides read TGTGCCAGCAGCTTAGATGACGGGGACTACAATGAGCAGTTCTTC.